This T cell receptor beta chain was retrieved from a study of cytomegalovirus exposure and HLA in healthy donors. The data were produced by immunoSEQ multiplex PCR, yet TCRdb's version contains in-frame clones alone and is incomplete. The data show 110,000 to 150,000 clones, roughly 86% seen once. Between the trimmed V and J ends, which lost 5 bases and 2 bases, there was a span of 10 bases. The germline V gene encodes CDR1 SGHAT and CDR2 FQNNGV. The CDR3 has 14 amino acids. The sequenced material came from PBMCs. This chain connects TRBV11-2 to TRBJ1-5; a possible D gene is TRBD1 (5 bases). This TCR was recovered from a woman aged 25 to 45 in good health and CMV-seronegative. DNA for the CDR3: TGTGCCAGCAGCGCGTCGGGGGGCAATCAGCCCCAGCATTTT. It yields the protein CASSASGGNQPQHF.